Following are 21 T cell receptor beta chains from one sample sequenced in a study of CD8+ T cells in alopecia areata. Noted treatment: oral pan-JAK inhibitor, 5-10 mg twice daily. Reverse transcribed after extraction, RNA yielded cDNA as the sequencing template. Some clones are missing from TCRdb's copy, which holds only in-frame ones; the method was immunoSEQ multiplex PCR. The repertoire holds tens of thousands of clones, with 40% to 55% as singletons. Material: CD8+ T cells sorted from blood, obtained at approximately week 37, from a patient treated with tofacitinib. These receptors all stem from a human donor with alopecia areata.

This clone was counted a few times. This rearrangement joins TRBV27 to TRBJ2-1, with D maybe TRBD2 (6 bases). Germline loops: CDR1 MNHEY, CDR2 SMNVEV (reference sequence). V shed 4 bases and J shed 10 bases, with 14 bases lying between them. This CDR3 contains 13 residues. CDR3 loop: CASSSLPAGEQFF. DNA of the CDR3: TGTGCCAGCAGTTCCCTCCCCGCGGGGGAGCAGTTCTTC.

The chain links TRBV2 to TRBJ2-3, with 9 nucleotides matching TRBD1. V dropped 8 bases and J dropped 3; count of bases not matched to a gene: 15. This CDR3 is built from 17 residues. Germline V gives CDR1 SNHLY, CDR2 FYNNEI. Here the CDR3 reads CASVPTFRDRVTDTQYF. CDR3 DNA: TGTGCCAGCGTCCCCACCTTCCGGGACAGGGTTACAGATACGCAGTATTTT.

The J gene is TRBJ2-7, the V gene TRBV4-1; the D is unclear. V lost 1 base and J lost 0, with 13 bases in between. The CDR3 has 16 residues. Germline CDR1 MGHRA, CDR2 YSYEKL. The CDR3 here is CASSQVHPASSYEQYF. The CDR3, as DNA: TGCGCCAGCAGCCAAGTTCATCCAGCGAGCTCCTACGAGCAGTACTTC.

This clone occurred once. The chain couples TRBV27 to TRBJ2-7, with 8 positions matching TRBD1. V lost 5 bases to trimming and J lost 9 bases; unmatched junction nucleotides: 9. CDR1 is MNHEY and CDR2 is SMNVEV in the germline V gene (reference sequence). The CDR3 is made up of 13 amino acids. The CDR3 is CASSPGQASGQYF. In DNA form, the CDR3 reads TGTGCCAGCAGTCCGGGACAGGCCTCGGGGCAGTACTTC.

The chain uses TRBV19 and TRBJ2-7, with 9 bases matching TRBD2. Germline values: CDR1 LNHDA, CDR2 SQIVND (reference sequence). The CDR3 is 15 residues long. The trim removed 6 bases at V and 2 bases at J, leaving 8 bases unmatched. CDR3 amino acids: CASRSPSGVTYEQYF. DNA for the CDR3: TGTGCCAGTAGGTCGCCTAGCGGGGTGACCTACGAGCAGTACTTC.

The sample holds a few counts of this clone. The J gene is TRBJ2-7, the V gene TRBV29-1; 10 bases align to TRBD1. V was pared by 1 base and J by 3 bases, with 3 bases of the junction left unmatched. The CDR3 runs to 14 residues. Germline loops: CDR1 SQVTM, CDR2 ANQGSEA. The CDR3 region is CSVEGQGAGYEQYF. CDR3 sequence (DNA): TGCAGCGTTGAAGGACAGGGGGCTGGCTACGAGCAGTACTTC.

The chain recombines TRBV19 with TRBJ1-5, with no clear D. Looked up from germline, CDR1 is LNHDA and CDR2 is SQIVND (reference sequence). The CDR3 runs to 12 residues. The germline V and J ends were trimmed by 5 bases and 7 bases, with 9 bases remaining between them. Here the CDR3 reads CASSADLQPQHF. As DNA, the CDR3 is TGTGCCAGTAGTGCGGATCTCCAGCCCCAGCATTTT.

The chain employs TRBV29-1 and TRBJ2-1; TRBD2 matches 10 bases. V lost 4 bases, J lost 8 bases, and 11 bases stayed unmatched. Germline CDR1 and CDR2: SQVTM and ANQGSEA. The CDR3 totals 15 residues. For the CDR3, the DNA is TGCAGCGTTGCCCCTAGCGGGAGCCTCCGATATGAGCAGTTCTTC. Protein sequence: CSVAPSGSLRYEQFF.

This chain links TRBV4-1 with TRBJ2-7; tentative D call: TRBD2 (6 bases). Germline V gene sequence: CDR1 MGHRA, CDR2 YSYEKL. The CDR3 is made up of 15 amino acids. The V end lost 3 bases, the J end lost 4 bases, and 16 bases lay between the germline ends. CDR3 in DNA: TGCGCCAGCAGCCACCGGAGTAGCGGAGAGTACGAGCAGTACTTC. Amino acids: CASSHRSSGEYEQYF.

V gene TRBV27 combines with J gene TRBJ1-1; 7 bases agree with TRBD1. Germline V gene sequence: CDR1 MNHEY, CDR2 SMNVEV (reference sequence). V trimming: 8 bases; J trimming: 1 base; junction bases outside the gene matches: 4. This CDR3 has 13 amino acids. Here the CDR3 DNA reads TGTGCCAGCGGGTACAGGGGGAACACTGAAGCTTTCTTT. Residues: CASGYRGNTEAFF.

V usage is TRBV27 and J usage is TRBJ2-7; 7 bases align to TRBD1. The CDR3 loop spans 12 amino acids. Trimming removed 5 bases from V and 6 bases from J; junction bases left unmatched: 4. Germline V gene data show CDR1 as MNHEY and CDR2 as SMNVEV (reference sequence). CDR3 sequence (DNA): TGTGCCAGCAGTCCTCACAGGGGCGAGCAGTACTTC. Amino acids: CASSPHRGEQYF.

The J gene is TRBJ2-7, the V gene TRBV27; D assignment may be TRBD1 or TRBD2 (5 bases each). CDR1 and CDR2 (germline): MNHEY, SMNVEV (reference sequence). CDR3 length: 12 amino acids. V lost 8 bases to trimming and J lost 3 bases, with 11 bases between them. The CDR3 sequence is CASRGISYEQYF. In nucleotides, the CDR3 is TGTGCCAGCCGGGGCATAAGCTACGAGCAGTACTTC.

This clone appeared a few times. This chain's CDR3 is CASRSDRVLNEQYF. The CDR3, as DNA: TGTGCCAGCAGATCGGACAGGGTGCTTAATGAGCAGTACTTC. V gene TRBV6-6 combines with J gene TRBJ2-7, with TRBD1 identical over 8 bases. With 6 bases clipped from V and 7 bases from J, the junction kept 11 bases outside the gene matches. Germline values: CDR1 MNHNY, CDR2 SVGAGI (reference sequence). This CDR3 spans 14 amino acids.

The rearrangement uses TRBV27 and TRBJ1-2; D call uncertain. The CDR3 consists of 9 residues. Germline CDR1 and CDR2: MNHEY and SMNVEV (reference sequence). V gave up 11 bases and J gave up 8 bases, with 9 bases separating them. The CDR3 nucleotides are TGTGCCGGACCGGGGGGCTACACCTTC. Residues: CAGPGGYTF.

The rearrangement uses TRBV15 and TRBJ2-1, with 7 positions matching TRBD2. V lost 3 bases to trimming and J lost 6 bases; unmatched junction nucleotides: 8. The V gene's germline CDR1 is LNHNV and CDR2 YYDKDF (reference sequence). The CDR3 sequence is 15 residues long. CDR3 amino acids: CATSSDAGEGNEQFF. Written as DNA, the CDR3 is TGTGCCACCAGCAGCGACGCGGGGGAGGGCAATGAGCAGTTCTTC.

This sequence joins TRBV10-3 and TRBJ1-2, with D hard to call. CDR3 length equals 13 residues. CDR1 and CDR2 (germline): ENHRY, SYGVKD. V lost 10 bases to trimming and J lost 1 base, with 13 bases between them. The CDR3 bases are TGTGCCACCGCCATTAACCTTAACTATGGCTACACCTTC. Amino acids: CATAINLNYGYTF.

The rearrangement joins TRBV30 to TRBJ2-7, with D perhaps matching TRBD2 (5 bases). Trimming left V 5 bases short and J 6 bases short, with 11 bases between. The CDR3 has 11 amino acids. CDR1 GTSNPN and CDR2 SVGIG come from the germline V gene (reference sequence). The CDR3 loop reads CAWEGDGEQYF. As DNA, the CDR3 is TGTGCCTGGGAGGGCGACGGCGAGCAGTACTTC.

This sequence joins TRBV30 and TRBJ2-1, with D perhaps TRBD1 or TRBD2 (5 bases each). Germline V gene data show CDR1 as GTSNPN and CDR2 as SVGIG (reference sequence). This CDR3 contains 13 residues. V was clipped by 1 base and J by 7 bases, with 11 bases between them. The CDR3 sequence: CAWSGGAENEQFF. The CDR3 DNA follows: TGTGCCTGGAGTGGAGGGGCCGAAAATGAGCAGTTCTTC.

This clone was detected only a few times. The rearrangement joins TRBV11-2 to TRBJ2-1, with 10 bases aligning to TRBD2. V was clipped by 9 bases and J by 4 bases; unmatched bases: 15. CDR3 length: 17 residues. From germline, CDR1 is SGHAT and CDR2 FQNNGV. CDR3 in DNA: TGTGCCAGTCAGCTTATTTCTAGCGGGAGTTCGTACAATGAGCAGTTCTTC. Translation gives CASQLISSGSSYNEQFF.

The genes are TRBV7-2 and TRBJ2-7; D possibly uses TRBD1 or TRBD2 (5 bases each). Germline CDR1 is SGHTA and CDR2 is FQGNSA. The V end lost 5 bases, the J end lost 2 bases, and 10 bases lay between the germline ends. The CDR3 consists of 13 residues. CDR3 loop: CASSPGTPYEQYF. In nucleotides, the CDR3 is TGTGCCAGCAGCCCCGGGACCCCCTACGAGCAGTACTTC.

This clone has a handful of counts. This chain connects TRBV20-1 to TRBJ2-7; D is unresolved. Germline CDR1 reads DFQATT; CDR2 reads SNEGSKA (reference sequence). The V end lost 0 bases, the J end lost 1 base, and 1 base lay between the germline ends. The CDR3 sequence is 11 residues long. CDR3 nucleotide sequence: TGCAGTGCTAGAGAATCCTACGAGCAGTACTTC. Amino acid sequence: CSARESYEQYF.